This paragraph reports one T cell receptor beta chain. Antigen specificity is unknown. This record belongs to a study of T cell repertoires in cytomegalovirus infection. Study at large: TCR beta signatures that were public indicated CMV infection and matching HLA type. Study-wide points: Dominating the ex vivo response were TCR beta clonotypes that were CMV-specific and HLA-C-restricted.

One entry per CDR3 protein results from TCRdb running MiXCR on the reads. The table includes hundreds of thousands of distinct CDR3 sequences, approximately 30% detected once. This specimen consisted of cultured CD8+ T cells from PBMCs, obtained from culture after CMV antigen stimulation. This receptor was taken from a human donor in good health (CMV status not recorded). Some clones in this sample may be carry-over from other donors' samples.

This CDR3 reads CASSLGTTGVNGYTF. In DNA form, the CDR3 reads TGTGCCAGCAGTTTAGGGACCACAGGGGTTAATGGCTACACCTTC. This rearrangement joins TRBV27 to TRBJ1-2, with 7 bases identical to TRBD1. CDR1 is MNHEY and CDR2 is SMNVEV in the germline V gene (reference sequence). The CDR3 is 15 residues long. With 2 bases clipped from V and 6 bases from J, the junction kept 9 bases outside the gene matches.